The T cell receptor (beta chain) under discussion was sequenced for a study of T cell changes during pregnancy in multiple sclerosis. Assay used: immunoSEQ multiplex PCR; TCRdb lists only in-frame clones, some missing. Here the sample spans roughly 99,000 clones, less than 95% being singletons. V was trimmed by 8 bases and J by 6 bases, leaving 16 bases between them. The CDR3 runs to 13 residues. The germline gives CDR1 WNHNN, CDR2 SYGVQD (reference sequence). The genes are TRBV10-1 and TRBJ1-2; D call uncertain. The TCR sequence derives from a female donor in good health, enrolled as a control in a pregnancy study. The sample in question was peripheral blood, obtained in the third trimester of pregnancy. CDR3 region: CASSRRGSNGYTF. DNA for the CDR3: TGCGCCAGCTCCCGCCGGGGAAGCAATGGCTACACCTTC.